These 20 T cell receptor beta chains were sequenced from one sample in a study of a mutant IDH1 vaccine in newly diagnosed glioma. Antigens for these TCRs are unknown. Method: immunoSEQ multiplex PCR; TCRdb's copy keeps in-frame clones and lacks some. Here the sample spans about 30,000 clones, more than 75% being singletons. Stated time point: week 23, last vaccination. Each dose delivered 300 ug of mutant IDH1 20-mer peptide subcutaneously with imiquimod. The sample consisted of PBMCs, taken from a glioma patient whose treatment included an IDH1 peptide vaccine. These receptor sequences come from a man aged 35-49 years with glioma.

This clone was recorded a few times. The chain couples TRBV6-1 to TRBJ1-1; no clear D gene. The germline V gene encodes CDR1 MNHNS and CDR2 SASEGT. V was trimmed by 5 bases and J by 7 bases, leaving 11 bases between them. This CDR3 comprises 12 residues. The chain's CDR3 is CASSSMYGEAFF. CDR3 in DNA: TGTGCCAGCAGTTCGATGTATGGTGAAGCTTTCTTT.

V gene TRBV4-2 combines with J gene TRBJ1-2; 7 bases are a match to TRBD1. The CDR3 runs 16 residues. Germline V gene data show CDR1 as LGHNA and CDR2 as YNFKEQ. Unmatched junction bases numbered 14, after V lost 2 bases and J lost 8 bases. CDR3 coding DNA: TGTGCCAGCAGCCAATCCCCCGGCAGGGGGGAGGAGGGCTACACCTTC. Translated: CASSQSPGRGEEGYTF.

The CDR3 DNA reads as TGTGCCAGCAGCGTAGGGGGATGGGACACTGAAGCTTTCTTT. Translated: CASSVGGWDTEAFF. This chain joins TRBV9 and TRBJ1-1; D unresolved. The length of the CDR3 is 14 residues. Germline CDR1 SGDLS, CDR2 YYNGEE. Between the trimmed V and J ends, which lost 0 bases and 3 bases, there was a span of 9 bases.

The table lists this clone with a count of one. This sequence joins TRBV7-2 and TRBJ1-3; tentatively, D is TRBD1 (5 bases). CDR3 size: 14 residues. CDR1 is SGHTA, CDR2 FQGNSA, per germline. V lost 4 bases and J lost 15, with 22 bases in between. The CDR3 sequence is CASSSGPSGRDQYF. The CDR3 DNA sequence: TGTGCCAGCAGCTCGGGCCCTTCGGGGAGGGACCAATATTTT.

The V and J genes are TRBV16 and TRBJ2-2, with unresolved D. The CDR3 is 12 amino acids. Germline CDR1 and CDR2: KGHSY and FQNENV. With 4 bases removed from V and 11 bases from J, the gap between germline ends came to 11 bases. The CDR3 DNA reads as TGTGCCAGCAGCCCCCGGGCCAGCGAGCTGTTTTTT. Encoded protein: CASSPRASELFF.

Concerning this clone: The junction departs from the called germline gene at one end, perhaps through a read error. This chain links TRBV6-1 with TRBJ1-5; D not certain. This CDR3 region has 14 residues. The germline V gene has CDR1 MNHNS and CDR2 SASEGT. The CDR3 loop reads CASREGILNQPQHF. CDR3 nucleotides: TGTGCCAGCAGGGAAGGGATCCTCAATCAGCCCCAGCATTTT.

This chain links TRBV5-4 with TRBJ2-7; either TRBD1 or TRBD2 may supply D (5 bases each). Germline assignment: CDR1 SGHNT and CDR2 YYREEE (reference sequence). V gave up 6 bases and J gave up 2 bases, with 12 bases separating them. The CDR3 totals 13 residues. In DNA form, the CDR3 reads TGTGCCAGCACCCGGGACCGAGCCTACGAGCAGTACTTC. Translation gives CASTRDRAYEQYF. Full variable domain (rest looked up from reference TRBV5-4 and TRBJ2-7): ETGVTQSPTHLIKTRGQQVTLRCSSQSGHNTVSWYQQALGQGPQFIFQYYREEENGRGNFPPRFSGLQFPNYSSELNVNALELDDSALYLCASTRDRAYEQYFGPGTRLTVT.

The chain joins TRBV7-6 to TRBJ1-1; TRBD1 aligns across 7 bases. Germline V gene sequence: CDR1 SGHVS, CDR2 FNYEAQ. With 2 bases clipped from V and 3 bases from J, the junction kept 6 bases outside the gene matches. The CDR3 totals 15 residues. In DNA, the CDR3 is TGTGCCAGCAGCTTACGGGGCAGGGGGGACACTGAAGCTTTCTTT. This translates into CASSLRGRGDTEAFF.

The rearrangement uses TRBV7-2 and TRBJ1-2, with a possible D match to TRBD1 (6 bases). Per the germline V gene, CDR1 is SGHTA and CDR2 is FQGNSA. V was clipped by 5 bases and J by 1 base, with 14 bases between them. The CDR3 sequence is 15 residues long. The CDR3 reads CASSPTTGVNYGYTF. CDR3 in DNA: TGTGCCAGCAGCCCGACGACAGGCGTTAACTATGGCTACACCTTC.

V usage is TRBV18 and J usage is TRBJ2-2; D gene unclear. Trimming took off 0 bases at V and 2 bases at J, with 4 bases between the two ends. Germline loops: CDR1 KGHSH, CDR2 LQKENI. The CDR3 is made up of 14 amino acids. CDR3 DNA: TGTGCCAGCTCACCACCGGTAAACACCGGGGAGCTGTTTTTT. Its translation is CASSPPVNTGELFF.

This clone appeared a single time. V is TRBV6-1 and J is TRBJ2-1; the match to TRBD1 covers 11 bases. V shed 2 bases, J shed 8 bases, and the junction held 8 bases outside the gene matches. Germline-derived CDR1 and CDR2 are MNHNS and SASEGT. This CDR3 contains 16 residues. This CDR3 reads CASSENPGQGADEQFF. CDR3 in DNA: TGTGCCAGCAGTGAAAATCCTGGACAGGGGGCAGATGAGCAGTTCTTC.

The CDR3 sequence: CASSRTSNTDTQYF. The CDR3, as DNA: TGTGCCAGCAGCCGGACTAGCAACACAGATACGCAGTATTTT. The chain is built from TRBV28 and TRBJ2-3; 8 nucleotides align to TRBD2. The CDR3 contains 14 residues. V lost 6 bases, J lost 2 bases, and 4 bases stayed unmatched. Germline CDR1 MDHEN, CDR2 SYDVKM.

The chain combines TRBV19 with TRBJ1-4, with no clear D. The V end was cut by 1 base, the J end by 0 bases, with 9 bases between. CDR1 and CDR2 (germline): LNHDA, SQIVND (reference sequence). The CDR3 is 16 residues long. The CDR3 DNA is TGTGCCAGTAGTATAGTGGGCGCAACAACTAATGAAAAACTGTTTTTT. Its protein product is CASSIVGATTNEKLFF.

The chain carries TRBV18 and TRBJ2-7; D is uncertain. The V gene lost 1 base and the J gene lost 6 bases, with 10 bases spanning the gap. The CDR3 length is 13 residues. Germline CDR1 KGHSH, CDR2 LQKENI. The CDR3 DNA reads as TGTGCCAGCTCACCACTGGTCGAAGGCGAGCAGTACGTC. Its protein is CASSPLVEGEQYV.

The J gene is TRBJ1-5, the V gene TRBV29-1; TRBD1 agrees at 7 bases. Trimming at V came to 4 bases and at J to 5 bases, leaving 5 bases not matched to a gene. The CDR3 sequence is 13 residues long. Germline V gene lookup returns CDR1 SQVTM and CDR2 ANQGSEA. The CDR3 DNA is TGCAGCGTTGCAGGGGGGCCCGATCAGCCCCAGCATTTT. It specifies CSVAGGPDQPQHF.

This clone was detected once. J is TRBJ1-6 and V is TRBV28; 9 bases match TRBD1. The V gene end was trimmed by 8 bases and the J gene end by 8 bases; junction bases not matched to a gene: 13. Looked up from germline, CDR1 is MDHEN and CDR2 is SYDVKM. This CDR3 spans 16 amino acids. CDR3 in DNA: TGTGCCAGCGCTCCACAGGGGGCCCAGGATGATTCACCCCTCCACTTT. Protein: CASAPQGAQDDSPLHF.

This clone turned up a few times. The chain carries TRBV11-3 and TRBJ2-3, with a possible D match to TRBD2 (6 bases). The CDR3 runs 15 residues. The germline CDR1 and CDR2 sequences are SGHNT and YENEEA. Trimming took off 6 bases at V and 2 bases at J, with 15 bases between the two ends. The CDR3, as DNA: TGTGCCAGCAGTCGGACTAATTTGATCACAGATACGCAGTATTTT. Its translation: CASSRTNLITDTQYF.

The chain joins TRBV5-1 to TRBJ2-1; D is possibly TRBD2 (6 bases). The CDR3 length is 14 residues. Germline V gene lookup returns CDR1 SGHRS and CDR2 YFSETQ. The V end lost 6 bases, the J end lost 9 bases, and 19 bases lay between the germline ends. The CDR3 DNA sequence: TGCGCCAGCAAGACTAGTCTAGCAAACGGTGAGCAGTTCTTC. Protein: CASKTSLANGEQFF.

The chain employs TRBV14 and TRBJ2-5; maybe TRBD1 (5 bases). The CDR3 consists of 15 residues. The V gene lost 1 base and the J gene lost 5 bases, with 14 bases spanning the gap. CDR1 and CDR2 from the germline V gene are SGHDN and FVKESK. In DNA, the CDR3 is TGTGCCAGCAGCCAAGGGACAAGGGCAGGGGAGACCCAGTACTTC. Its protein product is CASSQGTRAGETQYF.

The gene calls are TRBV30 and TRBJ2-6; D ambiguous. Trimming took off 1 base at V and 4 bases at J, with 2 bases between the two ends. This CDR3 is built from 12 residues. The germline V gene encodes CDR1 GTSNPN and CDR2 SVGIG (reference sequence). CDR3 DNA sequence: TGTGCCTGGAGTGCAGGGGCCAACGTCCTGACTTTC. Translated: CAWSAGANVLTF.